These T cell receptor beta chains were read from a single sample in a study of technical replicates of blood from a few donors. The table came from immunoSEQ multiplex PCR; TCRdb's copy has only in-frame clones and leaves some out. The sample holds more than 60,000 clones, just under 95% seen once. The material sequenced was T cells isolated from PBMCs. Source of these receptors: a human donor in good health. Each CDR3 is given with its conserved first and last residue. Fields, in order: clone size, V gene, D gene, J gene, CDR3 protein, CDR3 DNA. A D gene is named only where the DNA matches it firmly. For some rows the clone size is stated as once, few or many, or as a class when expanded; others skip it.

clone_size: -; v_call: TRBV27; d_call: -; j_call: TRBJ1-5; cdr3_aa: CASSQGWNNQPQHF; cdr3_nt: TGTGCCAGCAGTCAGGGTTGGAACAATCAGCCCCAGCATTTT
clone_size: -; v_call: TRBV19; d_call: -; j_call: TRBJ1-1; cdr3_aa: CASSMSVAEAFF; cdr3_nt: TGTGCCAGTAGTATGTCAGTGGCTGAAGCTTTCTTT
clone_size: few; v_call: TRBV18; d_call: -; j_call: TRBJ1-5; cdr3_aa: CASSAGTHNQPQHF; cdr3_nt: TGTGCCAGCTCAGCCGGGACACATAATCAGCCCCAGCATTTT
clone_size: few; v_call: TRBV2; d_call: -; j_call: TRBJ1-1; cdr3_aa: CASSKRIEAFF; cdr3_nt: TGTGCCAGCAGTAAGCGGATCGAAGCTTTCTTT
clone_size: -; v_call: TRBV4-3; d_call: -; j_call: TRBJ2-7; cdr3_aa: CASSQVRGWVAYEQYF; cdr3_nt: TGCGCCAGCAGCCAAGTAAGAGGGTGGGTGGCCTACGAGCAGTACTTC
clone_size: -; v_call: TRBV9; d_call: -; j_call: TRBJ2-7; cdr3_aa: CASSPPQSYEQYF; cdr3_nt: TGTGCCAGCAGCCCTCCCCAGTCCTACGAGCAGTACTTC
clone_size: -; v_call: TRBV13; d_call: -; j_call: TRBJ2-1; cdr3_aa: CASSSQRYNEQFF; cdr3_nt: TGTGCCAGCAGCTCGCAGCGGTACAATGAGCAGTTCTTC
clone_size: -; v_call: TRBV7-8; d_call: -; j_call: TRBJ2-7; cdr3_aa: CASSTGIYEQYF; cdr3_nt: TGTGCCAGCTCCACAGGGATCTACGAGCAGTACTTC
clone_size: -; v_call: TRBV7-2; d_call: TRBD1; j_call: TRBJ2-7; cdr3_aa: CASSLVWDSYYEQYF; cdr3_nt: TGTGCCAGCAGCTTAGTTTGGGACAGTTACTACGAGCAGTACTTC
clone_size: -; v_call: TRBV19; d_call: TRBD1; j_call: TRBJ2-1; cdr3_aa: CASSTSLDRDSSNEQFF; cdr3_nt: TGTGCCAGTAGTACTTCTCTGGACAGGGACTCATCCAATGAGCAGTTCTTC
clone_size: once; v_call: TRBV4-1; d_call: -; j_call: TRBJ2-1; cdr3_aa: CASSRIALHFISSYNEQFF; cdr3_nt: TGCGCCAGCAGCCGCATAGCGCTACACTTTATCAGCTCCTACAATGAGCAGTTCTTC
clone_size: -; v_call: TRBV30; d_call: TRBD2; j_call: TRBJ2-4; cdr3_aa: CAWSPIKLREVDKNIQYF; cdr3_nt: TGTGCCTGGAGCCCTATTAAATTGCGGGAGGTAGACAAAAACATTCAGTACTTC
clone_size: -; v_call: TRBV5-4; d_call: TRBD2; j_call: TRBJ2-7; cdr3_aa: CASRPSGEYYEQYF; cdr3_nt: TGTGCCAGCAGACCTAGCGGGGAGTACTACGAGCAGTACTTC
clone_size: few; v_call: TRBV21-1; d_call: -; j_call: TRBJ1-5; cdr3_aa: CASSNKRCRASNQPQHF; cdr3_nt: TGTGCCAGCAGCAATAAGCGCTGCAGGGCTAGCAATCAGCCCCAGCATTTT
clone_size: few; v_call: TRBV10-3; d_call: TRBD1; j_call: TRBJ1-5; cdr3_aa: CAISPRQGVQPQHF; cdr3_nt: TGTGCCATCAGCCCTAGGCAGGGGGTTCAGCCCCAGCATTTT
clone_size: -; v_call: TRBV5-6; d_call: TRBD1; j_call: TRBJ2-3; cdr3_aa: CASSPIGGGTDTQYF; cdr3_nt: TGTGCCAGCAGCCCAATAGGGGGCGGCACAGATACGCAGTATTTT
clone_size: once; v_call: TRBV25-1; d_call: -; j_call: TRBJ2-7; cdr3_aa: CASVRQVLYEQYF; cdr3_nt: TGTGCCAGCGTCAGACAGGTGCTCTACGAGCAGTACTTC
clone_size: -; v_call: TRBV14; d_call: -; j_call: TRBJ1-1; cdr3_aa: CASSNYRATEAFF; cdr3_nt: TGTGCCAGCAGCAACTACAGGGCTACTGAAGCTTTCTTT
clone_size: -; v_call: TRBV19; d_call: -; j_call: TRBJ2-1; cdr3_aa: CASSIALSNEQFF; cdr3_nt: TGTGCCAGTAGTATAGCTTTATCGAATGAGCAGTTCTTC
clone_size: -; v_call: TRBV5-8; d_call: -; j_call: TRBJ2-5; cdr3_aa: CASSLQGETQYF; cdr3_nt: TGTGCCAGCAGCTTGCAGGGAGAGACCCAGTACTTC
clone_size: -; v_call: TRBV27; d_call: TRBD1; j_call: TRBJ1-2; cdr3_aa: CASSSQTGQYGYTF; cdr3_nt: TGTGCCAGCAGTTCCCAGACAGGGCAGTATGGCTACACCTTC
clone_size: -; v_call: TRBV4-3; d_call: -; j_call: TRBJ2-7; cdr3_aa: CASSRTVSYEQYF; cdr3_nt: TGCGCCAGCAGCCGGACTGTCTCCTACGAGCAGTACTTC
clone_size: -; v_call: TRBV21-1; d_call: -; j_call: TRBJ2-5; cdr3_aa: CASSKVRPVGFQETQYF; cdr3_nt: TGTGCCAGCAGCAAAGTCAGGCCAGTCGGATTCCAAGAGACCCAGTACTTC
clone_size: -; v_call: TRBV30; d_call: -; j_call: TRBJ2-3; cdr3_aa: CAWNLIRGWDTQYF; cdr3_nt: TGTGCCTGGAACTTAATTAGGGGGTGGGATACGCAGTATTTT
clone_size: -; v_call: TRBV27; d_call: TRBD2; j_call: TRBJ2-1; cdr3_aa: CASSTIAGYNEQFF; cdr3_nt: TGTGCCAGCAGTACTATAGCGGGCTACAATGAGCAGTTCTTC
clone_size: -; v_call: TRBV29-1; d_call: TRBD1; j_call: TRBJ1-2; cdr3_aa: CSAQGARGYTF; cdr3_nt: TGCAGCGCACAGGGGGCGCGGGGCTACACCTTC
clone_size: -; v_call: TRBV5-6; d_call: -; j_call: TRBJ2-2; cdr3_aa: CASSFGTLNTGELFF; cdr3_nt: TGTGCCAGCAGCTTCGGGACTTTGAACACCGGGGAGCTGTTTTTT
clone_size: -; v_call: TRBV19; d_call: -; j_call: TRBJ1-4; cdr3_aa: CASSQQGPGTNEKLFF; cdr3_nt: TGTGCCAGTAGTCAACAGGGTCCGGGTACTAATGAAAAACTGTTTTTT
clone_size: -; v_call: TRBV2; d_call: TRBD2; j_call: TRBJ2-7; cdr3_aa: CASSVLAGEGEQYF; cdr3_nt: TGTGCCAGCAGCGTTCTAGCGGGAGAGGGTGAGCAGTACTTC
clone_size: once; v_call: TRBV9; d_call: TRBD2; j_call: TRBJ2-3; cdr3_aa: CASRASGRESDTQYF; cdr3_nt: TGTGCCAGCAGGGCTAGCGGGAGGGAATCTGATACGCAGTATTTT
clone_size: -; v_call: TRBV12-5; d_call: -; j_call: TRBJ2-2; cdr3_aa: CASGLETSVPGELFF; cdr3_nt: TGTGCTAGTGGTTTGGAGACTAGTGTCCCCGGGGAGCTGTTTTTT
clone_size: -; v_call: TRBV5-1; d_call: TRBD2; j_call: TRBJ2-7; cdr3_aa: CASSLVTSGRPNHEQYF; cdr3_nt: TGCGCCAGCAGCTTGGTAACTAGCGGGAGACCCAATCACGAGCAGTACTTC
clone_size: -; v_call: TRBV7-4; d_call: -; j_call: TRBJ1-3; cdr3_aa: CASSLDPILSSGNTIYF; cdr3_nt: TGTGCCAGCAGCTTAGACCCGATCCTGAGCTCTGGAAACACCATATATTTT
clone_size: -; v_call: TRBV6-6; d_call: -; j_call: TRBJ2-1; cdr3_aa: CASGLGAEFF; cdr3_nt: TGTGCCAGCGGCCTTGGGGCGGAGTTCTTC
clone_size: -; v_call: TRBV9; d_call: TRBD2; j_call: TRBJ2-2; cdr3_aa: CASSAHGVGSGSGYTGELFF; cdr3_nt: TGTGCCAGCAGCGCCCACGGTGTTGGTAGCGGGAGCGGGTACACCGGGGAGCTGTTTTTT
clone_size: -; v_call: TRBV11-3; d_call: -; j_call: TRBJ2-7; cdr3_aa: CASSLGYGRDEQYF; cdr3_nt: TGTGCCAGCAGCTTAGGTTACGGTCGCGACGAGCAGTACTTC
clone_size: -; v_call: TRBV10-3; d_call: -; j_call: TRBJ1-5; cdr3_aa: CATQADSNQPQHF; cdr3_nt: TGTGCCACCCAGGCAGACAGCAATCAGCCCCAGCATTTT
clone_size: once; v_call: TRBV14; d_call: -; j_call: TRBJ1-1; cdr3_aa: CASSQQWNTEAFF; cdr3_nt: TGTGCCAGCAGCCAACAATGGAACACTGAAGCTTTCTTT
clone_size: -; v_call: TRBV6-6; d_call: TRBD2; j_call: TRBJ2-5; cdr3_aa: CASSPAGLAGVRTQYF; cdr3_nt: TGTGCCAGCAGCCCCGCGGGACTAGCGGGAGTACGGACCCAGTACTTC
clone_size: -; v_call: TRBV30; d_call: -; j_call: TRBJ2-3; cdr3_aa: CAWRAGGTDTQYF; cdr3_nt: TGTGCCTGGAGGGCAGGGGGCACAGATACGCAGTATTTT
clone_size: -; v_call: TRBV10-2; d_call: -; j_call: TRBJ1-1; cdr3_aa: CASSAISEAFF; cdr3_nt: TGCGCCAGCAGTGCAATTTCTGAAGCTTTCTTT
clone_size: -; v_call: TRBV27; d_call: -; j_call: TRBJ2-7; cdr3_aa: CASSTIRGRLGTHEQYF; cdr3_nt: TGTGCCAGCAGCACGATAAGAGGGAGACTGGGAACCCACGAGCAGTACTTC
clone_size: -; v_call: TRBV7-9; d_call: -; j_call: TRBJ1-1; cdr3_aa: CASSLEIGGAEAFF; cdr3_nt: TGTGCCAGCAGCTTAGAGATAGGGGGGGCTGAAGCTTTCTTT
clone_size: -; v_call: TRBV5-1; d_call: -; j_call: TRBJ1-1; cdr3_aa: CASTSGKTLMNTEAFF; cdr3_nt: TGCGCCAGCACCTCAGGGAAGACTCTAATGAACACTGAAGCTTTCTTT
clone_size: -; v_call: TRBV7-3; d_call: TRBD2; j_call: TRBJ2-1; cdr3_aa: CASSLAQREIYNEQFF; cdr3_nt: TGTGCCAGCAGCTTAGCACAGCGGGAGATCTACAATGAGCAGTTCTTC
clone_size: -; v_call: TRBV27; d_call: TRBD1; j_call: TRBJ2-7; cdr3_aa: CASSLSDGDSSYEQYF; cdr3_nt: TGTGCCAGCAGTTTATCCGACGGGGACAGCTCCTACGAGCAGTACTTC
clone_size: -; v_call: TRBV11-3; d_call: TRBD2; j_call: TRBJ2-1; cdr3_aa: CASSLVGTSGSREQFF; cdr3_nt: TGTGCCAGCAGCTTAGTCGGGACTAGCGGGTCACGTGAGCAGTTCTTC
clone_size: -; v_call: TRBV29-1; d_call: TRBD1; j_call: TRBJ1-5; cdr3_aa: CSVTGGSNQPQHF; cdr3_nt: TGCAGCGTCACAGGGGGGAGCAATCAGCCCCAGCATTTT
clone_size: -; v_call: TRBV25-1; d_call: TRBD1; j_call: TRBJ1-2; cdr3_aa: CASSEWGQGANGYTF; cdr3_nt: TGTGCCAGCAGTGAGTGGGGACAGGGGGCGAATGGCTACACCTTC
clone_size: -; v_call: TRBV6-5; d_call: -; j_call: TRBJ1-2; cdr3_aa: CASSYSKFGGYTF; cdr3_nt: TGTGCCAGCAGTTACTCGAAATTCGGTGGCTACACCTTC
clone_size: -; v_call: TRBV29-1; d_call: TRBD1; j_call: TRBJ2-5; cdr3_aa: CSVDPGTGWRETQYF; cdr3_nt: TGCAGCGTAGATCCTGGGACAGGGTGGAGAGAGACCCAGTACTTC
clone_size: -; v_call: TRBV7-8; d_call: -; j_call: TRBJ1-2; cdr3_aa: CASSLDSYGYTF; cdr3_nt: TGTGCCAGCAGCTTGGACAGCTATGGCTACACCTTC